This entry lists 6 T cell receptor beta chains sequenced from one sample in a study of PD-L1 blockade in urothelial cancer (dated by TCRdb to 2015 to 2018). What the time point label conveys for this sample: pretreatment peripheral blood. To prepare the library, the immunoSEQ multiplex PCR assay was applied. TCRdb re-hosts the immuneACCESS table, in-frame sequences only. Its copies lack some clones; in the studies checked, an unresolved V gene accounts for under half of them, and the cause for the rest is not known. The sample contains about 85,000 clones, 85% of them found a single time. Jointly, the top ten make up 13% to 15% of the sample. The specimen comprised PBMCs, sampled around atezolizumab (anti-PD-L1) treatment. The origin of the receptors is a man aged 55-75 years with urothelial cancer.

The rearrangement joins TRBV7-9 to TRBJ2-7, with D maybe TRBD1 (5 bases). Germline V gene sequence: CDR1 SEHNR, CDR2 FQNEAQ (reference sequence). The CDR3 contains 15 residues. V shed 0 bases and J shed 3 bases, with 12 bases lying between them. The CDR3 here is CASSLAETEIYEQYF. CDR3 sequence (DNA): TGTGCCAGCAGCTTAGCTGAGACAGAGATCTACGAGCAGTACTTC.

V usage is TRBV7-2 and J usage is TRBJ2-3, with 8 nucleotides matching TRBD2. CDR3 length: 13 residues. The germline V gene encodes CDR1 SGHTA and CDR2 FQGNSA. V was pared by 5 bases and J by 7 bases, with 5 bases of the junction left unmatched. CDR3 nucleotides: TGTGCCAGCAGCCCCGGGGGGGGACATACGCAGTATTTT. This translates into CASSPGGGHTQYF.

The rearrangement uses TRBV30 and TRBJ1-4; D ambiguous. Trimming shortened V by 5 bases and J by 8 bases, and 24 bases separated the two germline ends. This CDR3 is 16 amino acids long. Germline assignment: CDR1 GTSNPN and CDR2 SVGIG (reference sequence). The CDR3 DNA reads TGTGCCTGGGACCCGAACCGGCCAACTCGGAGAGAAAAACTGTTTTTT. The encoded protein is CAWDPNRPTRREKLFF.

As concerns this clone: Other nucleotide sequences in the sample specify the same CDR3. The chain employs TRBV18 and TRBJ1-1; D is unresolved. The CDR3 extends over 13 amino acids. Per germline, CDR1 KGHSH and CDR2 LQKENI. V lost 2 bases, J lost 1 base, and 5 bases lay in between. The CDR3 nucleotides read TGTGCCAGCTCACCAGGGCAGAACACTGAAGCTTTCTTT. It is translated as CASSPGQNTEAFF.

This chain links TRBV5-1 with TRBJ2-3, with a weak D call TRBD2 (5 bases). The CDR3 loop spans 16 amino acids. Germline CDR1 SGHRS, CDR2 YFSETQ. Trimming removed 1 base at V and 1 base at J, with 13 bases between. The CDR3 loop reads CASSLQIGIRTDTQYF. In nucleotides, the CDR3 is TGCGCCAGCAGCTTGCAGATCGGGATCCGCACAGATACGCAGTATTTT.

This chain links TRBV5-1 with TRBJ2-6; no firm D call. V shed 0 bases and J shed 0 bases, with 4 bases lying between them. Per the germline V gene, CDR1 is SGHRS and CDR2 is YFSETQ. There are 15 residues in the CDR3. The CDR3 bases are TGCGCCAGCAGCTTGGAGAGCTCTGGGGCCAACGTCCTGACTTTC. Translated, it gives CASSLESSGANVLTF.